A selection of T cell receptor beta chains follows, all from one sample in a study of cytomegalovirus exposure and HLA in healthy donors. Measured with immunoSEQ multiplex PCR; TCRdb has only the in-frame clones, and not every one. The table includes roughly 260,000 clones, almost 85% detected once. Input material: PBMCs. These receptors all stem from a middle-aged woman in good health and CMV-seropositive. Each CDR3 is given with its conserved first and last residue. D genes are given only for firm matches. A clone size is listed for some rows: how often the clone was seen (once, few, many), or a class if it is expanded.

TRBJ2-7,.,.,TRBV5-6,CASSLPAEHYEQYF,TGTGCCAGCAGCTTGCCGGCGGAACACTACGAGCAGTACTTC
TRBJ1-5,.,TRBD1,TRBV19,CASTRGQGWNSNQPQHF,TGTGCCAGTACCCGGGGACAGGGGTGGAATAGCAATCAGCCCCAGCATTTT
TRBJ1-6,few,TRBD1,TRBV4-3,CASSLQFSGTGNSPLHF,TGCGCCAGCAGCCTACAGTTTTCCGGGACAGGGAATTCACCCCTCCACTTT
TRBJ1-2,.,.,TRBV28,CASSRSRDFDGYTF,TGTGCCAGCAGCCGATCCAGGGATTTTGATGGCTACACCTTC
TRBJ1-1,.,.,TRBV10-3,CAISSGSGSQGETEAFF,TGTGCCATCTCTAGCGGCAGCGGGTCACAGGGTGAAACTGAAGCTTTCTTT
TRBJ2-2,.,TRBD2,TRBV19,CASRRREGNTGELFF,TGTGCCAGTAGGCGGCGGGAGGGGAACACCGGGGAGCTGTTTTTT
TRBJ2-7,.,TRBD1,TRBV5-1,CASSLERTGDEQYF,TGCGCCAGCAGCTTGGAGCGGACAGGGGACGAGCAGTACTTC
TRBJ2-5,.,TRBD2,TRBV4-1,CASSQDPWTSGSVETQYF,TGCGCCAGCAGCCAAGATCCATGGACTAGCGGGAGTGTGGAGACCCAGTACTTC
TRBJ2-7,.,TRBD1,TRBV27,CASAPGAGTGPEQYF,TGTGCCAGCGCCCCCGGGGCGGGGACAGGGCCCGAGCAGTACTTC
TRBJ1-1,once,.,TRBV28,CASSLVRENTEAFF,TGTGCCAGCAGTTTAGTCAGGGAGAACACTGAAGCTTTCTTT
TRBJ1-5,.,TRBD1,TRBV6-1,CASSDWDRGRYSNQPQHF,TGTGCCAGCAGTGATTGGGACAGGGGCCGCTATAGCAATCAGCCCCAGCATTTT
TRBJ2-1,.,.,TRBV9,CASSASTGSSYNEQFF,TGTGCCAGCAGCGCTTCTACGGGAAGCTCCTACAATGAGCAGTTCTTC
TRBJ2-1,.,.,TRBV30,CASTGAHYNEQFF,TGTGCCTCCACGGGAGCCCACTACAATGAGCAGTTCTTC
TRBJ2-3,.,TRBD2,TRBV2,CASRRLGTSGSTDTQYF,TGTGCCAGCCGGCGGCTAGGGACTAGCGGAAGCACAGATACGCAGTATTTT
TRBJ2-2,.,TRBD1,TRBV6-4,CASSDDRGAGELFF,TGTGCCAGCAGTGACGACAGGGGGGCCGGGGAGCTGTTTTTT
TRBJ2-1,.,.,TRBV28,CASSASSYNEQFF,TGTGCCAGCAGCGCTAGCTCCTACAATGAGCAGTTCTTC
TRBJ1-2,.,.,TRBV18,CASSPPPGHQGYTF,TGTGCCAGCTCACCACCGCCAGGGCATCAGGGCTACACCTTC
TRBJ2-7,.,TRBD2,TRBV29-1,CSARGLAGATYEQYF,TGCAGCGCCAGGGGACTAGCGGGAGCCACTTACGAGCAGTACTTC
TRBJ2-5,.,.,TRBV15,CATSRTAGPQETQYF,TGTGCCACCAGCAGGACGGCGGGACCCCAAGAGACCCAGTACTTC
TRBJ1-2,.,TRBD1,TRBV5-6,CASSSWDRSHYGYTF,TGTGCCAGCAGCTCGTGGGACAGAAGCCACTATGGCTACACCTTC
TRBJ1-2,once,.,TRBV2,CASTPILGYGYTF,TGTGCCAGCACCCCCATACTAGGCTATGGCTACACCTTC
TRBJ2-7,.,TRBD2,TRBV28,CASSLTSDITSAHSYEQYF,TGTGCCAGCAGCCTCACTTCCGACATTACTAGCGCCCACTCCTACGAGCAGTACTTC
TRBJ1-5,.,TRBD1,TRBV15,CATSNSGTGAQPQHF,TGTGCCACCAGCAACTCCGGGACAGGGGCTCAGCCCCAGCATTTT
TRBJ1-4,.,.,TRBV7-9,CASSLASGREEKLFF,TGTGCCAGCAGCTTAGCGTCAGGGAGGGAAGAAAAACTGTTTTTT
TRBJ2-5,.,TRBD2,TRBV5-6,CASSFQRENLETQYF,TGTGCCAGCAGCTTCCAGCGGGAGAATCTGGAGACCCAGTACTTC
TRBJ2-3,.,.,TRBV5-1,CASSFTDTDTQYF,TGCGCCAGCAGCTTTACAGACACAGATACGCAGTATTTT
TRBJ2-7,.,TRBD2,TRBV7-2,CASSSREAYEQYF,TGTGCCAGCAGCTCGCGGGAGGCTTACGAGCAGTACTTC
TRBJ1-2,.,.,TRBV27,CASSLAEGYGYTF,TGTGCCAGCAGTTTGGCGGAGGGCTATGGCTACACCTTC
TRBJ1-4,.,.,TRBV25-1,CASSKGGIATNEKLFF,TGTGCCAGCAGTAAAGGCGGGATAGCAACTAATGAAAAACTGTTTTTT
TRBJ2-7,once,TRBD1,TRBV30,CAWSRDSFYEQYF,TGTGCCTGGAGTAGGGACAGTTTCTACGAGCAGTACTTC
TRBJ2-6,.,.,TRBV6-5,CASRLVGANVLTF,TGTGCCAGCCGCTTAGTTGGGGCCAACGTCCTGACTTTC
TRBJ2-3,.,TRBD2,TRBV7-9,CASSLGLAGYTDTQYF,TGTGCCAGCAGCTTAGGGCTAGCGGGATACACAGATACGCAGTATTTT
TRBJ1-1,.,.,TRBV2,CASSQMVGVTEAFF,TGTGCCAGCAGCCAAATGGTGGGAGTTACTGAAGCTTTCTTT
TRBJ2-7,.,.,TRBV4-3,CASSQEGGTSYEQYF,TGCGCCAGCAGCCAAGAAGGCGGGACCTCCTACGAGCAGTACTTC
TRBJ1-2,.,TRBD1,TRBV30,CAWSRQGFGYTF,TGTGCCTGGAGTAGACAGGGGTTTGGCTACACCTTC
TRBJ1-1,.,TRBD1,TRBV6-5,CASSEKAGTGRAFF,TGTGCCAGCAGCGAAAAAGCCGGGACAGGGAGGGCTTTCTTT
TRBJ2-6,once,TRBD2,TRBV5-1,CASRASGSLGANVLTF,TGCGCCAGCAGGGCTAGCGGGAGTCTTGGGGCCAACGTCCTGACTTTC
TRBJ2-7,few,TRBD1,TRBV25-1,CASSGQGRYEQYF,TGTGCCAGCAGTGGACAGGGTAGGTACGAGCAGTACTTC
TRBJ2-2,.,.,TRBV21-1,CASSKDRGQNTGELFF,TGTGCCAGCAGCAAAGACCGCGGACAGAACACCGGGGAGCTGTTTTTT
TRBJ1-3,.,TRBD1,TRBV28,CASSSSDRAGNTIYF,TGTGCCAGCAGTTCATCAGACAGGGCTGGAAACACCATATATTTT
TRBJ1-4,.,.,TRBV19,CASSSIGVTNEKLFF,TGTGCCAGTAGTAGTATCGGGGTCACTAATGAAAAACTGTTTTTT
TRBJ1-1,.,.,TRBV6-5,CASRTTGTEAFF,TGTGCCAGCAGAACTACAGGCACTGAAGCTTTCTTT
TRBJ1-6,once,TRBD1,TRBV6-5,CASSPNRGNSPLHF,TGTGCCAGCAGCCCCAACAGGGGAAATTCACCCCTCCACTTT
TRBJ2-1,.,.,TRBV4-1,CASSQDRTVIYNEQFF,TGCGCCAGCAGCCAAGATAGAACCGTAATCTACAATGAGCAGTTCTTC
TRBJ1-2,few,.,TRBV6-5,CASSYGSMAGNYGYTF,TGTGCCAGCAGTTACGGTTCTATGGCGGGAAACTATGGCTACACCTTC
TRBJ1-2,.,.,TRBV30,CAWSQILNYGYTF,TGTGCCTGGAGTCAGATCCTTAACTATGGCTACACCTTC
TRBJ1-2,.,.,TRBV7-8,CASRPSLGGYGYTF,TGTGCCAGCAGGCCAAGTCTGGGGGGCTATGGCTACACCTTC
TRBJ2-2,.,TRBD2,TRBV2,CASSEVSGGVGELFF,TGTGCCAGCAGTGAAGTTAGTGGGGGGGTCGGGGAGCTGTTTTTT
TRBJ2-7,.,.,TRBV5-1,CASSLDRGTYEQYF,TGCGCCAGCAGCTTGGATCGGGGGACCTACGAGCAGTACTTC
TRBJ2-7,.,.,TRBV11-3,CASSLGAGEQYF,TGTGCCAGCAGCTTAGGGGCGGGGGAGCAGTACTTC
TRBJ1-1,once,TRBD1,TRBV7-6,CASSSRQGSNTEAFF,TGTGCCAGCAGCAGCCGACAGGGATCGAACACTGAAGCTTTCTTT
TRBJ2-1,.,TRBD2,TRBV28,CASSLSGRSEFF,TGTGCCAGCAGCCTTAGCGGGAGAAGTGAGTTCTTC
TRBJ2-3,.,.,TRBV19,CASSAGVSTDTQYF,TGTGCCAGTAGTGCAGGGGTTAGCACAGATACGCAGTATTTT